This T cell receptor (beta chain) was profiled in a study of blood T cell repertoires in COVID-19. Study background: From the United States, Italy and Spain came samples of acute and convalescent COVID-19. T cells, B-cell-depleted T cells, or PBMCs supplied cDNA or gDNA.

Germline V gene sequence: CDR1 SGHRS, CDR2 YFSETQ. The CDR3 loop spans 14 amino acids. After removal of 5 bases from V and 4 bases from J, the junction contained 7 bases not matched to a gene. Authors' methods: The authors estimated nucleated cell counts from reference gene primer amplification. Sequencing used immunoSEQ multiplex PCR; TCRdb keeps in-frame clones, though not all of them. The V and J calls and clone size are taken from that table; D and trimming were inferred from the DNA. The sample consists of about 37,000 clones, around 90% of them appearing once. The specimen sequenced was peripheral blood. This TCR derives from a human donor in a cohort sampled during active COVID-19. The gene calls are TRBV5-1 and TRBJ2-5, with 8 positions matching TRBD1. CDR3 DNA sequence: TGCGCCAGCAGTGTGCAGGGGGCGGGAGAGACCCAGTACTTC. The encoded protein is CASSVQGAGETQYF. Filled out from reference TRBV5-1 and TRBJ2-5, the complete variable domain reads KAGVTQTPRYLIKTRGQQVTLSCSPISGHRSVSWYQQTPGQGLQFLFEYFSETQRNKGNFPGRFSGRQFSNSRSEMNVSTLELGDSALYLCASSVQGAGETQYFGPGTRLLVL.